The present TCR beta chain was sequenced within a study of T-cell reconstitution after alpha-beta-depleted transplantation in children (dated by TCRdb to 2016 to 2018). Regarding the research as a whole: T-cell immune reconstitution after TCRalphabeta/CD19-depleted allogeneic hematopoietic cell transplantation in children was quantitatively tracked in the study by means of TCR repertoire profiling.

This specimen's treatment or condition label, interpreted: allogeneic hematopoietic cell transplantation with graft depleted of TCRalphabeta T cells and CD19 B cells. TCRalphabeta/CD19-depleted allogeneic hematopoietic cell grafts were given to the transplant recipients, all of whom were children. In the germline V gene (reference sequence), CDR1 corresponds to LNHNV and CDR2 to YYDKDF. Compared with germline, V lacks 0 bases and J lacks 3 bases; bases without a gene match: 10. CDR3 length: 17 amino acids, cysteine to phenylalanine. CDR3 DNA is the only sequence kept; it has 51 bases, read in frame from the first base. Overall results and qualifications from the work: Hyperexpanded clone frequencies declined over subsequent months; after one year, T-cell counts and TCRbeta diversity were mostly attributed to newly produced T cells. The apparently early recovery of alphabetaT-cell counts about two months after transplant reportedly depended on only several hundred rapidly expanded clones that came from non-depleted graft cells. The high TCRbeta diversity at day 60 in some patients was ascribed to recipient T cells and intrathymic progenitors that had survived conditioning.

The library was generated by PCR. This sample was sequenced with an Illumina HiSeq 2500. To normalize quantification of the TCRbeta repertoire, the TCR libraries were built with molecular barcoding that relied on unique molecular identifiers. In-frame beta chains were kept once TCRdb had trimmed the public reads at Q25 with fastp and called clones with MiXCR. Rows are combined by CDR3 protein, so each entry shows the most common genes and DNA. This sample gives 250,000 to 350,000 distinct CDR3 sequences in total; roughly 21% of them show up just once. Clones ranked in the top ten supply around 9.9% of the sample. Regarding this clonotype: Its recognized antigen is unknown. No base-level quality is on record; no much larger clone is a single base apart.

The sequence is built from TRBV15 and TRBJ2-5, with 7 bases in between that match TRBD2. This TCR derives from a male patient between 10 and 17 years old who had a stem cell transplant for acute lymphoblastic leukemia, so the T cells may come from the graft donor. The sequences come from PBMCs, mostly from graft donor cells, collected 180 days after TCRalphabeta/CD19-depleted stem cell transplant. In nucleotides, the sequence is TGTGCCACCAGCAGAGATACGGGGAGGGCTGAAGAAGAGACCCAGTACTTC. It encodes CATSRDTGRAEEETQYF.